This TCR beta chain was identified during a study of shared clonotypes between healthy human individuals (dated by TCRdb to the early 2020s). For the study in its entirety: A couple of women and a few men aged 18 to 49 years were included in the cohort. Per donor, three plates each were used for CD4 naive and CD4 memory, two for CD8 naive, and one for CD8 memory. To estimate repertoire size and how much clonotypes are shared between individuals, the study performed deep sequencing of blood TCR repertoires from 4 to 6 healthy adults. To increase sequencing depth and limit assay-specific biases, TCR repertoire library preparation and sequencing were carried out by different laboratories using diverse techniques. Leukapheresis yielded between about 0.94 and 9 billion PBMCs per donor.

For the CD8 naive samples, CD45RO-negative cells were positively selected for CCR7, yielding a CD45RA+CCR7+ population from which TemRA cells were excluded. The donors were healthy, HIV-negative adults who had no recently reported acute infections or vaccinations. Every donor was a Caucasian adult living in Nashville, Tennessee, USA. Blood was obtained by leukapheresis, after which PBMCs were separated by Ficoll-Histopaque density gradient centrifugation and cryopreserved in liquid nitrogen vapor phase. Analytical flow cytometry was used to check the purity and quantity of every magnetically sorted T cell population. From each sorted fraction, genomic DNA was isolated and quantified by UV absorbance on a Nanodrop 2000c. The study at large found these results: Sampling was restricted to blood, and TCR repertoires in tissue are likely to differ from TCR repertoires in blood. Pairwise subsampling led to the expectation that sequencing depth would affect the degree of clonotype sharing among donors. Incomplete sequencing was indicated by rarefaction of sorted-subset datasets, despite the large sequencing depth. Estimated clonotype richness was generally larger for naive than for memory subsets. The genetic and exposure-history diversity represented was limited by the small number of donors. Higher generation probabilities were observed for clonotypes shared by all four sorted-subset donors than for non-shared clonotypes. Across four donors, around 5% of naive CD4, approximately 4% of naive CD8, about 2.3% of memory CD4, and 0.4% of memory CD8 clonotypes were shared.

Details on this clone: Its cognate antigen has yet to be identified. Base qualities are not provided; no much larger clone lies one nucleotide away.

The CDR3 runs 13 residues from the cysteine to the phenylalanine. This entry keeps only the CDR3 DNA: 39 bases, framed from base 1. Relative to germline, V is 1 base shorter and J is 8 bases shorter, with 9 bases between their ends. Taken from the germline V gene, the CDR1 and CDR2 loops are LGHNA and YSLEER. Using the deep immunoSEQ assay, multiplex PCR amplified TCR CDR3 regions from genomic DNA. Extracted genomic DNA from each cell subset was distributed evenly across all wells of several immunoSEQ 96-well plates, and each plate was treated as a replicate. Each replicate PCR for sorted subsets received roughly 0.2 ug genomic DNA, equal to about 30,000 T cell genomes. Purified libraries were measured with a Qubit 3.0 fluorometer, size-checked on a Bioanalyzer 2100, and measured again with the KAPA Library Quantification kit. Every immunoSEQ 96-well plate was sequenced on a separate single-read 150-cycle Illumina NextSeq 550 flow cell. The published analysis was carried out like this. The immunoSEQ output contained only junctional sequences without quality scores, so filtering could not match that applied to full-length reads. Sequences were annotated with PyIR, a Python wrapper for IgBLAST v1.9, using IMGT germline references to assign V/J genes and CDR3. Reads with weak V/J assignments (E-value above 1e-6), missing CDR3, stop codons, out-of-frame junctions, or ambiguous translated residues were removed. A V3J clonotype was defined by an identical inferred V gene, J gene, and CDR3 amino acid sequence. Percentage overlap between repertoires was computed as shared unique clonotypes divided by the size of the smaller repertoire. Three approaches were used to assess repertoire richness: RTK rarefaction, the Chao1 estimator, and Recon v2.1 estimates of unobserved clonotypes. OLGA was used to compute generation probabilities for all TCRbeta clonotypes that the gDNA method yielded from a handful of donors. TCRdb took this table from immuneACCESS and kept in-frame rearrangements with V and J called. Such tables lack part of the clones; where checked against another copy, unresolved V genes explain under half of the gap, and the rest is unexplained. Clone size and the V and J calls come from that table; the DNA yielded D and trimming. This sample holds 1.5 million to 2.5 million clones; approximately 94% were observed only once. The ten largest clones capture under 1.5% of the sample.

This TCR came from a young man in good health. This chain is built from TRBV4-3 and TRBJ2-1; the D element could tentatively be TRBD1 or TRBD2, as 6 bases agree for each. Material for sequencing was naive CD8+ T cells sorted from blood. In light of the paper, this sample's cell subset or site label describes: CD45RA+CCR7+. Read as DNA, the sequence is TGCGCCAGCAGCCAAGTGGGGGGCTATGAGCAGTTCTTC. Translated, this is CASSQVGGYEQFF.